The entry below describes one T cell receptor (beta chain). Its antigen is as yet unknown. The unexposed donors gave CD4+ T cells in about 2010-2019, prior to COVID-19. CD4+ T cells were isolated from the cells after about 11 days of culture. This sample is drawn from a study of CD4 T cells in relation to SARS-CoV-2 and coronaviruses. The overall study: After 10 days of antigen culture, PBMC TCR beta CDR3s were sequenced. The negative reference was HIV-1 Nef peptide pool or peptide-free culture. Overall study findings and caveats: Crossreactive clones expanded significantly less to SARS-CoV-2 than monoreactive clones.

Germline V gives CDR1 SGHVS, CDR2 FNYEAQ. The J segment lost 5 bases and the V segment lost 4 bases, leaving 8 bases of the junction unmatched. The CDR3 has 16 amino acids. Measured with immunoSEQ multiplex PCR; TCRdb has only the in-frame clones, and not every one. The repertoire holds around 25,000 clones, approximately 80% seen once, with over 11% in the top ten. Sequencing was done on a sample of CD4+ T cells from PBMCs, cultured in vitro. The V call is TRBV7-6, the J call TRBJ2-2; 9 bases are shared with TRBD1. The receptor comes from a human donor in good health. CDR3 in amino acids: CASSSTDRGGTGELFF. DNA for the CDR3: TGTGCCAGCAGCTCTACGGACAGGGGAGGGACCGGGGAGCTGTTTTTT.